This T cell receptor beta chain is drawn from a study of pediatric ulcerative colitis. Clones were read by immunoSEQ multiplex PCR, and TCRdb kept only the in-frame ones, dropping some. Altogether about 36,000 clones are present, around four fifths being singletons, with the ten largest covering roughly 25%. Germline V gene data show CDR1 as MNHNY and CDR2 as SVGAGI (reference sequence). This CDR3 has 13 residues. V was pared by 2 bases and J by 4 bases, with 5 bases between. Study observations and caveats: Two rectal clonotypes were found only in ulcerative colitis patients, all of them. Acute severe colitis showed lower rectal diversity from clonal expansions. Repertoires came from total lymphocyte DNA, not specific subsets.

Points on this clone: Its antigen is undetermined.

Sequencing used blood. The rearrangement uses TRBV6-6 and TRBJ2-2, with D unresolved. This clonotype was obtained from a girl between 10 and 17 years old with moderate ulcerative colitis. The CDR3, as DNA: TGTGCCAGCAGTTACAAGTCCACCGGGGAGCTGTTTTTT. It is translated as CASSYKSTGELFF.